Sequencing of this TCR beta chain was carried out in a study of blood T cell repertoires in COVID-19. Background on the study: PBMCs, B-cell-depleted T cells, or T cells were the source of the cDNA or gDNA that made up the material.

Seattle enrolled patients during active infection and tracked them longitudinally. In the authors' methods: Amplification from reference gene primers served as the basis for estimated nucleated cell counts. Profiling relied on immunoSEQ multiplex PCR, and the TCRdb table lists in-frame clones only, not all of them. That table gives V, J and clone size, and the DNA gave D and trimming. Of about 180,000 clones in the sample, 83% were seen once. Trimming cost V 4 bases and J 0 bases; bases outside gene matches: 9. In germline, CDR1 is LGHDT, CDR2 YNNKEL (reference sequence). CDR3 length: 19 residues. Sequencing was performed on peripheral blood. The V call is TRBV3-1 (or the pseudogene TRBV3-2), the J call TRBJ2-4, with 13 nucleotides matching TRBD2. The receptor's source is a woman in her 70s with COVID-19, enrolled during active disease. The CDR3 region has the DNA TGTGCCAGCAGCCCTGGGACTAGCGGGGTCTCAATAGCCAAAAACATTCAGTACTTC. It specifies CASSPGTSGVSIAKNIQYF.